This entry features one TCR beta chain sequence. This specimen belongs to a study of blood T cell repertoires in COVID-19. Across the study: Samples came from the United States, Italy and Spain, spanning acute and convalescent COVID-19. PBMCs, B-cell-depleted T cells, or T cells were the source of the cDNA or gDNA that made up the material.

The CDR3 sequence is 13 residues long. The V end lost 4 bases, the J end lost 8 bases, and 15 bases lay between the germline ends. The germline gives CDR1 SGHNT, CDR2 YYREEE (reference sequence). In the original processing: Amplification of reference gene primers provided the estimated nucleated cell counts. Here immunoSEQ multiplex PCR was the method, and the copy in TCRdb shows in-frame clones only, minus some. V and J calls and clone size are as listed in that table; D and trimming were resolved from the DNA. The sample consists of over 120,000 clones, around 88% of them appearing once. V is TRBV5-4 and J is TRBJ1-1, with D possibly being TRBD1 (6 bases). This clonotype was sampled from a man aged 55-75 years with active or convalescent COVID-19. The sample consisted of peripheral blood. The CDR3 region has the DNA TGTGCCAGCAGCCCCTCTCCCGGACAGGAAGCTTTCTTT. This encodes CASSPSPGQEAFF.